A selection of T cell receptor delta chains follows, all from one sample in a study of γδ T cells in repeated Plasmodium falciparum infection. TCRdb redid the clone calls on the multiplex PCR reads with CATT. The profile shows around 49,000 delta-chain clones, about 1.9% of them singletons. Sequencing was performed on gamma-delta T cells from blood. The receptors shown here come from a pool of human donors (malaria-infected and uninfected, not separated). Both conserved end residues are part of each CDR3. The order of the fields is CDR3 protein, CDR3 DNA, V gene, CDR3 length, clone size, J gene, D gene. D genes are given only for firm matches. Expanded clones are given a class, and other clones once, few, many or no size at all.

CSVAGGYTDKLIF | TGCTCGGTGGCTGGGGGATACACCGATAAACTCATCTTT | TRDV1 | 13 | many | TRDJ1 | TRDD3
CALGDLPYSYVCSVGIRAITDKLIF | TGTGCTCTTGGGGACCTCCCTTATTCCTACGTCTGCAGTGTGGGGATACGCGCTATAACCGATAAACTCATCTTT | TRDV1 | 25 | many | TRDJ1 | TRDD3
CALGESSYLVWGIFHTDKLIF | TGTGCTCTTGGGGAATCTTCCTACCTTGTATGGGGGATCTTCCACACCGATAAACTCATCTTT | TRDV1 | 21 | many | TRDJ1 | .
CALGGRPVRWGIIWYTDKLIF | TGTGCTCTTGGGGGCCGTCCAGTACGCTGGGGGATAATATGGTACACCGATAAACTCATCTTT | TRDV1 | 21 | many | TRDJ1 | TRDD3
CALGELNLYWGDKLIF | TGTGCTCTTGGGGAACTAAACCTATACTGGGGGGATAAACTCATCTTT | TRDV1 | 16 | many | TRDJ1 | TRDD3
CALCRGIPEYTDKLIF | TGTGCCCTTTGCCGGGGGATACCCGAGTACACCGATAAACTCATCTTT | TRDV1 | 16 | many | TRDJ1 | TRDD3
CALGLHPFPQRGRQNKLIF | TGTGCTCTTGGGCTTCACCCTTTTCCCCAGCGGGGGAGACAAAATAAACTCATCTTT | TRDV1 | 19 | many | TRDJ1 | .
CALGKPYWGIPVLTAQLFF | TGTGCTCTTGGGAAACCGTACTGGGGGATACCGGTTTTGACAGCACAACTCTTCTTT | TRDV1 | 19 | . | TRDJ2 | TRDD3
CALGMATPALAPYTDKLIF | TGTGCTCTTGGGATGGCGACCCCTGCCCTAGCTCCCTACACCGATAAACTCATCTTT | TRDV1 | 19 | many | TRDJ1 | .
CALGEPLLSGEFSRTDKLIF | TGTGCTCTTGGGGAACCGCTCCTCTCTGGGGAATTTAGCCGGACCGATAAACTCATCTTT | TRDV1 | 20 | many | TRDJ1 | .
CALGELEYPTPNWGICSLPTPYTDKLIF | TGTGCTCTTGGGGAACTAGAGTATCCTACCCCCAACTGGGGGATTTGTTCTTTACCCACCCCTTACACCGATAAACTCATCTTT | TRDV1 | 28 | many | TRDJ1 | TRDD3
CALGELWLDSRSHSTGGYNMHTDKLIF | TGTGCTCTTGGGGAACTATGGCTGGACTCCCGCTCGCATTCTACTGGGGGGTACAATATGCACACCGATAAACTCATCTTT | TRDV1 | 27 | . | TRDJ1 | TRDD3
CALGPPRLFSWGIQPAQLFF | TGTGCTCTTGGGCCTCCGCGATTATTCTCCTGGGGGATACAGCCAGCACAACTCTTCTTT | TRDV1 | 20 | many | TRDJ2 | TRDD3
CALGELFYGGIRGDKLIF | TGTGCTCTTGGGGAACTGTTCTATGGGGGGATACGGGGCGATAAACTCATCTTT | TRDV1 | 18 | many | TRDJ1 | TRDD3
CALLTSGLLGGTDKLIF | TGTGCCTTACTTACCTCCGGTTTACTGGGGGGCACCGATAAACTCATCTTT | TRDV3 | 17 | medium-sized | TRDJ1 | TRDD3
CAVLWGIPPDKLIF | TGTGCCGTACTCTGGGGGATACCTCCGGATAAACTCATCTTT | TRDV3 | 14 | medium-sized | TRDJ1 | TRDD3
CALGEPYLFDDPNWGIPRIYTDKPIF | TGTGCTCTTGGGGAACCGTACCTATTTGACGACCCTAACTGGGGGATACCGCGAATTTACACCGATAAACCCATCTTT | TRDV1 | 26 | many | TRDJ1 | TRDD3
CACDTVRDRTWDTRQMFF | TGTGCCTGTGACACCGTTAGGGACCGTACCTGGGACACCCGACAGATGTTTTTC | TRDV2 | 18 | medium-sized | TRDJ3 | .
CAFGSLRGIRDKLIF | TGTGCCTTTGGAAGCCTACGTGGGATACGCGATAAACTCATCTTT | TRDV3 | 15 | many | TRDJ1 | TRDD3
CALGDLTLPQRVWDLTAQLFF | TGTGCTCTTGGGGACTTGACACTTCCGCAACGCGTGTGGGACTTGACAGCACAACTCTTCTTT | TRDV1 | 21 | many | TRDJ2 | .
CACDPVQGEYTDKLIF | TGTGCCTGTGACCCGGTACAGGGGGAATACACCGATAAACTCATCTTT | TRDV2 | 16 | many | TRDJ1 | .
CALGEPWGKGTDKLIF | TGTGCTCTTGGGGAGCCCTGGGGGAAGGGCACCGATAAACTCATCTTT | TRDV1 | 16 | many | TRDJ1 | TRDD3
CALGGTSLSHWGTPYTDKLIF | TGTGCTCTTGGGGGCACTTCCCTCTCTCACTGGGGGACCCCGTACACCGATAAACTCATCTTT | TRDV1 | 21 | many | TRDJ1 | TRDD3
CALGENVLMWGGRKPYTDKLIF | TGTGCTCTTGGGGAAAACGTCCTTATGTGGGGGGGACGCAAGCCGTACACCGATAAACTCATCTTT | TRDV1 | 22 | . | TRDJ1 | .
CALGASRVGQQGCRYTDKLIF | TGTGCTCTTGGGGCTTCGAGGGTAGGACAACAGGGGTGCCGGTACACCGATAAACTCATCTTT | TRDV1 | 21 | many | TRDJ1 | .
CACDPVRAGWGMPEGTDKLIF | TGTGCCTGTGACCCGGTCAGGGCCGGCTGGGGGATGCCGGAGGGGACCGATAAACTCATCTTT | TRDV2 | 21 | many | TRDJ1 | TRDD3
CASSYWGSYGWYTDKLIF | TGTGCTTCCTCCTACTGGGGGTCATACGGGTGGTACACCGATAAACTCATCTTT | TRDV1 | 18 | many | TRDJ1 | TRDD3
CALGGLKYTDKLIF | TGTGCTCTTGGGGGCCTTAAGTACACCGATAAACTCATCTTT | TRDV1 | 14 | many | TRDJ1 | .
CALEDWGIQKLIF | TGTGCTCTTGAAGACTGGGGGATACAAAAACTCATCTTT | TRDV1 | 13 | many | TRDJ1 | TRDD3
CAATLTSYERFIVTDKLIF | TGTGCAGCAACCTTAACTTCCTACGAGCGTTTTATCGTAACCGATAAACTCATCTTT | TRAV29/DV5 | 19 | many | TRDJ1 | TRDD2
CALGHIQPYWGIQGMTDKLIF | TGTGCTCTTGGGCATATCCAGCCCTACTGGGGGATACAGGGTATGACCGATAAACTCATCTTT | TRDV1 | 21 | medium-sized | TRDJ1 | TRDD3
CACDTVGDVGDKLIF | TGTGCCTGTGACACCGTGGGGGACGTTGGCGATAAACTCATCTTT | TRDV2 | 15 | many | TRDJ1 | TRDD3
CAYGTPTSLGGGDKLIF | TGTGCTTATGGAACTCCTACGAGCCTGGGAGGGGGCGATAAACTCATCTTT | TRAV38-2/DV8 | 17 | medium-sized | TRDJ1 | .